The rows below give T cell receptor beta chains drawn from one sample of a study of blood T cell repertoires in COVID-19. The table came from immunoSEQ multiplex PCR; TCRdb's copy has only in-frame clones and leaves some out. The sample records over 150,000 clones, around 80% being singletons. The material sequenced was peripheral blood. These receptors originate from a woman between 55 and 75 years old with acute or convalescent COVID-19. CDR3s include the opening cysteine and the closing phenylalanine or tryptophan. The order of the fields is V gene, J gene, clone size, D gene, CDR3 protein, CDR3 DNA. A D gene is named only where the DNA matches it firmly. Clone size is stated in some rows and not others, as once, few, many or a class when expanded.

>TRBV9|TRBJ2-7|.|TRBD1
CASSVWDRGDEQYF
TGTGCCAGCAGCGTCTGGGACAGGGGGGACGAGCAGTACTTC
>TRBV4-2|TRBJ2-5|.|TRBD2
CASSLGTSGLETQYF
TGTGCCAGCAGTCTCGGGACTAGCGGTTTAGAGACCCAGTACTTC
>TRBV5-1|TRBJ2-1|.|TRBD2
CASSLGLAGGHSEQFF
TGCGCCAGCAGCTTAGGACTAGCGGGGGGGCACAGTGAGCAGTTCTTC
>TRBV5-6|TRBJ2-2|.|TRBD1
CASRTGGLTSGRTGELFF
TGTGCCAGCAGGACAGGGGGACTTACTTCCGGTAGGACCGGGGAGCTGTTTTTT
>TRBV18|TRBJ1-1|.|.
CASSLGLRMNTEAFF
TGTGCCAGCTCCCTGGGACTGAGAATGAACACTGAAGCTTTCTTT
>TRBV18|TRBJ2-1|.|TRBD1
CASSSGTASYNEQFF
TGTGCCAGCTCGTCCGGGACAGCTTCCTACAATGAGCAGTTCTTC
>TRBV5-4|TRBJ2-3|.|TRBD1
CASSLDRGITDTQYF
TGTGCCAGCAGCTTGGACAGGGGGATCACAGATACGCAGTATTTT
>TRBV7-9|TRBJ2-6|.|.
CASSFFSSGANVLTF
TGTGCCAGCAGCTTTTTTAGCTCTGGGGCCAACGTCCTGACTTTC
>TRBV4-1|TRBJ2-2|.|TRBD1
CASSQTGTGGGTGELFF
TGCGCCAGCAGCCAGACCGGGACAGGGGGTGGAACCGGGGAGCTGTTTTTT
>TRBV7-2|TRBJ2-1|.|TRBD2
CASSPASGGFNEQFF
TGTGCCAGCAGCCCAGCTAGCGGGGGGTTCAATGAGCAGTTCTTC
>TRBV20-1|TRBJ1-6|.|TRBD1
CSASDRDRGLPLHF
TGCAGTGCTAGTGACCGGGACAGGGGGTTACCCCTCCACTTT
>TRBV4-2|TRBJ1-2|.|.
CASSGALNYGYTF
TGTGCCAGCAGTGGGGCGCTAAACTATGGCTACACCTTC
>TRBV6-2/TRBV6-3|TRBJ2-7|.|TRBD1
CASSWDRAPSYF
TGTGCCAGCAGTTGGGACAGGGCGCCATCGTACTTC
>TRBV5-6|TRBJ1-1|.|TRBD1
CASNWDRETEAFF
TGTGCCAGCAACTGGGACAGGGAAACTGAAGCTTTCTTT
>TRBV11-2|TRBJ2-7|once|TRBD2
CASSFRSGGKAFYEQYF
TGTGCCAGCAGCTTCAGGAGCGGGGGAAAGGCTTTCTACGAGCAGTACTTC
>TRBV5-6|TRBJ1-1|.|.
CASSLEAGDAFF
TGTGCCAGCAGCTTGGAGGCAGGGGATGCTTTCTTT
>TRBV18|TRBJ2-7|.|TRBD1
CASSPTGGNSYEQYF
TGTGCCAGCTCACCGACAGGGGGTAACTCCTACGAGCAGTACTTC
>TRBV3-1/TRBV3-2|TRBJ1-1|.|.
CASSQDGSTEAFF
TGTGCCAGCAGCCAAGACGGGAGCACTGAAGCTTTCTTT
>TRBV29-1|TRBJ1-2|many|.
CSVYGGRSYGYTF
TGCAGCGTTTACGGGGGGCGCAGCTATGGCTACACCTTC
>TRBV7-2|TRBJ2-3|.|.
CASSLGASVSHTDTQYF
TGTGCCAGCAGCTTAGGAGCCAGCGTCAGTCACACAGATACGCAGTATTTT
>TRBV7-2|TRBJ2-3|.|TRBD2
CASSLQAGGRDTQYF
TGTGCCAGCAGCTTACAAGCGGGGGGACGAGATACGCAGTATTTT
>TRBV27|TRBJ2-7|.|.
CASSLSVGGEQYF
TGTGCCAGCAGTTTATCGGTGGGAGGCGAGCAGTACTTC
>TRBV5-1|TRBJ2-5|.|TRBD1
CASSLGTGSETQYF
TGCGCCAGCAGCTTGGGGACAGGTAGTGAGACCCAGTACTTC
>TRBV18|TRBJ2-7|.|.
CASSPPGKGSYEQYF
TGTGCCAGCTCACCACCCGGGAAAGGGAGCTATGAGCAGTACTTC
>TRBV5-1|TRBJ1-1|.|TRBD1
CASSFHRGTEAFF
TGCGCCAGCAGCTTCCACAGGGGCACTGAAGCTTTCTTT
>TRBV19|TRBJ1-6|.|TRBD1
CASRQGSSYNSPLHF
TGTGCCAGTAGACAGGGGAGCTCCTATAATTCACCCCTCCACTTT
>TRBV2|TRBJ1-3|.|TRBD1
CASGGGQGNGNTIYF
TGTGCCAGCGGGGGTGGACAGGGAAACGGAAACACCATATATTTT
>TRBV5-1|TRBJ2-6|once|TRBD1
CASSLPGTGDSGANVLTF
TGCGCCAGCAGCCTCCCCGGGACAGGGGACTCTGGGGCCAACGTCCTGACTTTC
>TRBV18|TRBJ1-5|once|TRBD1
CASSLGTGDKPQHF
TGTGCCAGCTCACTCGGGACAGGCGATAAGCCCCAGCATTTT
>TRBV6-6|TRBJ2-7|few|TRBD1
CASSYLGTGFYEQYF
TGTGCCAGCAGTTACTTGGGGACAGGGTTTTACGAGCAGTACTTC
>TRBV19|TRBJ1-2|.|.
CASSIGQGSSYGYTF
TGTGCCAGTAGTATCGGGCAGGGAAGCAGCTATGGCTACACCTTC
>TRBV3-1/TRBV3-2|TRBJ2-7|.|TRBD2
CASSQTGGAEQYF
TGTGCCAGCAGCCAGACCGGGGGGGCCGAGCAGTACTTC
>TRBV4-3|TRBJ1-1|few|.
CASSQVEAAMNTEAFF
TGCGCCAGCAGCCAAGTAGAGGCCGCGATGAACACTGAAGCTTTCTTT
>TRBV28|TRBJ2-3|.|TRBD2
CASSVFSGAHTQYF
TGTGCCAGCTCCGTTTTTAGCGGGGCTCATACGCAGTATTTT
>TRBV19|TRBJ2-3|.|TRBD1
CASRINRGDTQYF
TGTGCCAGTAGGATTAACAGGGGAGATACGCAGTATTTT
>TRBV6-5|TRBJ1-2|.|.
CASGADSSYGYTF
TGTGCCAGCGGGGCGGACAGCAGCTATGGCTACACCTTC
>TRBV4-2|TRBJ2-7|.|.
CASSQGQGHEQYF
TGTGCCAGCAGCCAAGGGCAGGGCCACGAGCAGTACTTC
>TRBV7-2|TRBJ2-5|.|TRBD2
CASSLGLAGPQETQYF
TGTGCCAGCAGCTTAGGACTAGCGGGGCCTCAAGAGACCCAGTACTTC